These 9 T cell receptor beta chains were all obtained from the same sample, sequenced in a study of blood T cell repertoires in COVID-19. Profiled with immunoSEQ multiplex PCR; TCRdb holds only in-frame clones, not every one. The sample holds some 80,000 clones, around nine tenths seen once. The sample was peripheral blood. The receptors were sampled from an elderly man with active or convalescent COVID-19.

The CDR3 protein is CASSIAGANVLTF. Here the CDR3 DNA reads TGTGCCAGCAGCATAGCTGGGGCCAACGTCCTGACTTTC. The V call is TRBV27, the J call TRBJ2-6; no clear D. Trimming pared 6 bases from V and 2 bases from J, leaving 5 bases between. This CDR3 spans 13 amino acids. Per germline, CDR1 MNHEY and CDR2 SMNVEV (reference sequence). Variable domain in full (rest from reference TRBV27 and TRBJ2-6): EAQVTQNPRYLITVTGKKLTVTCSQNMNHEYMSWYRQDPGLGLRQIYYSMNVEVTDKGDVPEGYKVSRKEKRNFPLILESPSPNQTSLYFCASSIAGANVLTFGAGSRLTVL.

This clone was seen a single time. The CDR3 reads CASSGTGMNTGELFF. The CDR3, as DNA: TGTGCCAGTAGTGGGACAGGGATGAACACCGGGGAGCTGTTTTTT. The genes are TRBV19 and TRBJ2-2; 9 bases agree with TRBD1. V gave up 5 bases and J gave up 1 base; unmatched junction bases: 2. Germline V gene lookup returns CDR1 LNHDA and CDR2 SQIVND (reference sequence). The CDR3 totals 15 residues.

The chain links TRBV4-1 to TRBJ1-5, with TRBD1 matching over 11 bases. Per the germline V gene, CDR1 is MGHRA and CDR2 is YSYEKL. V lost 0 bases, J lost 2 bases, and 6 bases stayed unmatched. The CDR3 contains 18 residues. The CDR3 loop reads CASSQDPGTGGGNQPQHF. Written as DNA, the CDR3 is TGCGCCAGCAGCCAAGATCCCGGGACAGGGGGTGGCAATCAGCCCCAGCATTTT.

This chain joins TRBV6-7 and TRBJ1-2; a possible D gene is TRBD1 (5 bases). TRBV6-7 is an ORF for which the function is uncertain. The CDR3 is made up of 14 amino acids. Between the trimmed V and J ends, which lost 10 bases and 4 bases, there was a span of 19 bases. The CDR3 nucleotides are TGTGCCAATACTGAGCGGGACCGAGGCTATGGCTACACCTTC. It translates to CANTERDRGYGYTF.

The J gene is TRBJ2-2, the V gene TRBV27; 7 bases map to TRBD1. Germline V lookup: CDR1 MNHEY, CDR2 SMNVEV (reference sequence). The CDR3 covers 15 residues. V was clipped by 3 bases and J by 6 bases; unmatched bases: 7. The CDR3 nucleotides read TGTGCCAGCAGTTTTGGGGGCACAGGGGCCGGGGAGCTGTTTTTT. Translating gives CASSFGGTGAGELFF.

The V gene is TRBV11-2, the J gene TRBJ1-1, with D perhaps matching TRBD1 (6 bases). The germline V and J ends were trimmed by 5 bases and 4 bases, with 11 bases remaining between them. Germline V gene sequence: CDR1 SGHAT, CDR2 FQNNGV. The CDR3 loop spans 13 amino acids. The DNA for the CDR3 is TGTGCCAGCAGCGCGACAGGTCCCACTGAAGCTTTCTTT. Translating gives CASSATGPTEAFF.

This CDR3 reads CASSLGQVNTEAFF. For the CDR3, the DNA is TGTGCCAGCAGTCTCGGACAGGTGAACACTGAAGCTTTCTTT. This rearrangement joins TRBV3-1 (or the pseudogene TRBV3-2) to TRBJ1-1; 7 nucleotides match TRBD1. Trimming at V came to 6 bases and at J to 0 bases, leaving 4 bases not matched to a gene. CDR1 and CDR2 from the germline V gene are LGHDT and YNNKEL (reference sequence). The CDR3 extends over 14 amino acids.

This clone is a singleton in its sample. V usage is TRBV3-1 (or the pseudogene TRBV3-2) and J usage is TRBJ2-2, with TRBD1 matching over 10 bases. Per the germline V gene, CDR1 is LGHDT and CDR2 is YNNKEL (reference sequence). This CDR3 region has 16 residues. V was clipped by 4 bases and J by 4 bases; unmatched bases: 6. The CDR3 DNA reads TGTGCCAGCAGCCCTCGACAGGGGGCGCTCACCGGGGAGCTGTTTTTT. Encoded protein: CASSPRQGALTGELFF.

The chain employs TRBV14 and TRBJ2-1; TRBD1 agrees at 7 bases. This CDR3 region has 16 residues. The ends lost 3 bases at V and 5 bases at J; junction bases unmatched: 10. From germline, CDR1 is SGHDN and CDR2 FVKESK. The CDR3 spells CASSHTTGFKHNEQFF. In DNA, the CDR3 is TGTGCCAGCAGCCACACGACAGGGTTCAAGCACAATGAGCAGTTCTTC.